The 9 T cell receptor beta chains listed next were all sequenced from one sample in a study of cytotoxic CD8 clonotypes in ibrutinib-treated CLL. TCRdb's copy holds only in-frame clones and misses some; the assay was immunoSEQ multiplex PCR. The table shows some 350,000 clones, with about 61% occurring only once. The input for sequencing was PBMCs, taken after 36 months of ibrutinib treatment. The receptors come from a human donor with chronic lymphocytic leukemia.

This clone was recorded a few times. The gene calls are TRBV5-1 and TRBJ2-7, with 10 bases that match TRBD2. Germline V gives CDR1 SGHRS, CDR2 YFSETQ. This CDR3 has 18 amino acids. V gave up 0 bases and J gave up 1 base; unmatched junction bases: 10. The CDR3 DNA reads TGCGCCAGCAGCTTGGATGGGACTAGCGCCCGGGGTTCCTACGAGCAGTACTTC. Its protein product is CASSLDGTSARGSYEQYF.

The sample holds one count of this clone. V usage is TRBV27 and J usage is TRBJ2-7; D is perhaps TRBD2 (6 bases). The CDR3 spans 14 residues. The germline V gene has CDR1 MNHEY and CDR2 SMNVEV (reference sequence). V was clipped by 6 bases and J by 5 bases, with 17 bases between them. As DNA, the CDR3 is TGTGCCAGCAGACCGGTTGGGGGGATCGACGAGCAGTACTTC. It codes for CASRPVGGIDEQYF.

J is TRBJ2-1 and V is TRBV9; tentative D call: TRBD2 (5 bases). The CDR3 is made up of 18 amino acids. The V gene's germline CDR1 is SGDLS and CDR2 YYNGEE. Trimming removed 4 bases at V and 6 bases at J, with 26 bases between. CDR3 loop: CASSSDPMLAIKGNEQFF. For the CDR3, the DNA is TGTGCCAGCAGCTCGGACCCAATGTTAGCGATAAAGGGCAATGAGCAGTTCTTC.

This clone has only a few counts. The chain links TRBV15 to TRBJ1-2; no clear D. Germline values: CDR1 LNHNV, CDR2 YYDKDF (reference sequence). This CDR3 comprises 15 residues. Deletions cut 0 bases from V and 4 bases from J, with 12 bases between. The CDR3 bases are TGTGCCACCAGCAGAGATCAAACGGTCGGCTATGGCTACACCTTC. Amino acids: CATSRDQTVGYGYTF.

V is TRBV19 and J is TRBJ2-3; D is perhaps TRBD2 (6 bases). CDR1 and CDR2 (germline): LNHDA, SQIVND (reference sequence). Between the trimmed V and J ends, which lost 3 bases and 5 bases, there was a span of 9 bases. This CDR3 contains 13 residues. This chain's CDR3 is CASSIRREDTQYF. CDR3 DNA: TGTGCCAGTAGTATCCGGAGGGAAGATACGCAGTATTTT.

As to this clone: The junction departs from the called germline gene at one end, perhaps through a read error. This chain connects TRBV6-5 to TRBJ2-1; TRBD2 is a possible D gene (7 bases). The CDR3 covers 16 residues. CDR1 and CDR2 (germline): MNHEY, SVGAGI. The CDR3 loop reads CASSYSLAGGGDEQFF. In DNA form, the CDR3 reads TGTGCCAGCAGCTACTCCCTGGCCGGAGGGGGGGATGAGCAGTTCTTC.

V is TRBV13 and J is TRBJ2-1; 9 bases fit TRBD2. J gave up 12 bases and V 5 bases, and 8 bases lay outside the gene matches. The CDR3 is 13 amino acids. Germline loops: CDR1 PRHDT, CDR2 FYEKMQ (reference sequence). The CDR3 spells CASSPQVGLAQFF. For the CDR3, the DNA is TGTGCCAGCAGCCCCCAGGTGGGACTAGCGCAGTTCTTC.

For the CDR3, the DNA is TGCGCCAGCAGCCCATGGGGAAAACCGGGACAGCATACCGGGGAGCTGTTTTTT. Translated, it gives CASSPWGKPGQHTGELFF. This chain connects TRBV4-1 to TRBJ2-2; 7 nucleotides agree with TRBD1. CDR3 length: 18 residues. Germline V gene data show CDR1 as MGHRA and CDR2 as YSYEKL. The V and J ends lost 4 bases and 5 bases, in that order; junction bases with no gene match: 16.

The chain has TRBV5-1 and TRBJ1-3, with unresolved D. This CDR3 is 14 amino acids long. Germline lookup yields CDR1 SGHRS and CDR2 YFSETQ. Trimming left V 0 bases short and J 3 bases short, with 7 bases between. The CDR3 DNA follows: TGCGCCAGCAGCTTGGATGGGAGTGGAAACACCATATATTTT. It yields the protein CASSLDGSGNTIYF.